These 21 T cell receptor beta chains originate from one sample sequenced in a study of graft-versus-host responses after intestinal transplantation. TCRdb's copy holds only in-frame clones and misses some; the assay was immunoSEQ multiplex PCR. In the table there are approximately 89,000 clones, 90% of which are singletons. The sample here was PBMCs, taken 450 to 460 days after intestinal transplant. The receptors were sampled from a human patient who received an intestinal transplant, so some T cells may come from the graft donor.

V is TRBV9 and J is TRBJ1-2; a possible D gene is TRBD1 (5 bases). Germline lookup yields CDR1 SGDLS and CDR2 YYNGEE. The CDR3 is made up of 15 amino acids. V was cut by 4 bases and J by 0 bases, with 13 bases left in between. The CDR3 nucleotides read TGTGCCAGCAGCCTTAGGGACGATTCTAACTATGGCTACACCTTC. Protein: CASSLRDDSNYGYTF.

The CDR3: CASMERTQETQYF. In nucleotides, the CDR3 is TGTGCCAGCATGGAACGGACACAAGAGACCCAGTACTTC. The chain combines TRBV6-6 with TRBJ2-5; D may be TRBD1 (5 bases). Germline lookup yields CDR1 MNHNY and CDR2 SVGAGI (reference sequence). The V end was cut by 7 bases, the J end by 2 bases, with 11 bases between. The CDR3 contains 13 residues.

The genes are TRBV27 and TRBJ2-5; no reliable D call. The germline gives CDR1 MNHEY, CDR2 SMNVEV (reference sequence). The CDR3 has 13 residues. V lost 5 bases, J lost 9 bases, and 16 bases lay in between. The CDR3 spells CASSPTATGSQYF. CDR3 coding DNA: TGTGCCAGCAGTCCCACCGCGACCGGGTCCCAGTACTTC.

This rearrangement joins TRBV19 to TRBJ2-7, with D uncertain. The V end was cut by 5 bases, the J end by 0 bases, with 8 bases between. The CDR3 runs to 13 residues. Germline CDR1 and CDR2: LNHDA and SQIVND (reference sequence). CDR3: CASSGRDSYEQYF. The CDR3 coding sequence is TGTGCCAGTAGTGGTAGAGACTCCTACGAGCAGTACTTC.

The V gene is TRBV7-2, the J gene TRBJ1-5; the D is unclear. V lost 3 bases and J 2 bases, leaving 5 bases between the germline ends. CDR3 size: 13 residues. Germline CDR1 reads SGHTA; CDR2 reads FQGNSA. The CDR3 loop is CASSFWGNQPQHF. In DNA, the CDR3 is TGTGCCAGCAGCTTTTGGGGCAATCAGCCCCAGCATTTT.

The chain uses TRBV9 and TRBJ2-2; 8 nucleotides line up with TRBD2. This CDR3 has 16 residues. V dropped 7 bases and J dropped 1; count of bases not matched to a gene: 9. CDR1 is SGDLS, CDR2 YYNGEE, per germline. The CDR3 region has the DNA TGTGCCAGCGCCTCTCGGGGGGGCCAGAACACCGGGGAGCTGTTTTTT. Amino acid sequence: CASASRGGQNTGELFF.

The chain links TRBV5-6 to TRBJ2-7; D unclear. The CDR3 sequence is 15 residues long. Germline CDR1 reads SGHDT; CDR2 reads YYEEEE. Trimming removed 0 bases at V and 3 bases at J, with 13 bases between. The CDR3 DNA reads TGTGCCAGCAGCTTGGTTCAGGTTCCAAGCTACGAGCAGTACTTC. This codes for CASSLVQVPSYEQYF.

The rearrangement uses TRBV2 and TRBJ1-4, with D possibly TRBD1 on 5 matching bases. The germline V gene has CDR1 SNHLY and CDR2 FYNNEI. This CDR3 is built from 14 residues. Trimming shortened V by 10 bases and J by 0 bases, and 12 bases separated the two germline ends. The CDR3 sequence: CATTGPTTNEKLFF. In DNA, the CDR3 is TGTGCCACCACGGGACCCACAACTAATGAAAAACTGTTTTTT.

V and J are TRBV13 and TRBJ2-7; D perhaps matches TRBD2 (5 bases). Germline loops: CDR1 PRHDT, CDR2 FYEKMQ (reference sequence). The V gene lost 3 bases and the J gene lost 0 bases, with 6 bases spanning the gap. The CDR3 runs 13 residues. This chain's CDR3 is CASSFTSSYEQYF. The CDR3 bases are TGTGCCAGCAGCTTTACTAGCTCCTACGAGCAGTACTTC.

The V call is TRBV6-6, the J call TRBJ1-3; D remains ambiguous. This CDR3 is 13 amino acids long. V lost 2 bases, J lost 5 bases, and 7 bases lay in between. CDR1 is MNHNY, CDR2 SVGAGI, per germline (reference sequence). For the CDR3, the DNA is TGTGCCAGCAGTTACGGGTCTCGAAACACCATATATTTT. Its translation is CASSYGSRNTIYF.

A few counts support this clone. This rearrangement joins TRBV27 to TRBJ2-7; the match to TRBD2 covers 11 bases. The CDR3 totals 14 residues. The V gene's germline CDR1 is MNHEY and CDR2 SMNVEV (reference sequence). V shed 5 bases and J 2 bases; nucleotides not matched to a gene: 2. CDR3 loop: CASSPTSGAYEQYF. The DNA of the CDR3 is TGTGCCAGCAGTCCGACTAGCGGGGCCTACGAGCAGTACTTC.

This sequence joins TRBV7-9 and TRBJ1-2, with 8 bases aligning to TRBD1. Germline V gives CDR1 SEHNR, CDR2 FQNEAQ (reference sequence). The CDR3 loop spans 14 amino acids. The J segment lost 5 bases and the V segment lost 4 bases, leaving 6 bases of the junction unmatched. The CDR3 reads CASSYDGTGYGYTF. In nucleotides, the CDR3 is TGTGCCAGCAGCTACGACGGGACAGGTTATGGCTACACCTTC. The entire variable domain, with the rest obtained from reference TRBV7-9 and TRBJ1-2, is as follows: DTGVSQNPRHKITKRGQNVTFRCDPISEHNRLYWYRQTLGQGPEFLTYFQNEAQLEKSRLLSDRFSAERPKGSFSTLEIQRTEQGDSAMYLCASSYDGTGYGYTFGSGTRLTVV.

The CDR3: CASSHGTRGTSGNTIYF. In DNA form, the CDR3 reads TGTGCCAGCAGCCACGGGACAAGGGGGACCTCTGGAAACACCATATATTTT. This chain links TRBV7-9 with TRBJ1-3; D perhaps matches TRBD1 (6 bases). Germline V gene lookup returns CDR1 SEHNR and CDR2 FQNEAQ (reference sequence). The V end lost 5 bases, the J end lost 0 bases, and 17 bases lay between the germline ends. This CDR3 spans 17 amino acids.

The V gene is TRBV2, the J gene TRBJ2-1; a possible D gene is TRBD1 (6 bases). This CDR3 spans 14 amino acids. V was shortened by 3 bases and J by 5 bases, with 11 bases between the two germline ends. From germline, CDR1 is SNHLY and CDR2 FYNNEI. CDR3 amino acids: CASSEGWDNNEQFF. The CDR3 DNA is TGTGCCAGCAGTGAGGGGTGGGACAACAATGAGCAGTTCTTC. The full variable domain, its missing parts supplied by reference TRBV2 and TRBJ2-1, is EPEVTQTPSHQVTQMGQEVILRCVPISNHLYFYWYRQILGQKVEFLVSFYNNEISEKSEIFDDQFSVERPDGSNFTLKIRSTKLEDSAMYFCASSEGWDNNEQFFGPGTRLTVL.

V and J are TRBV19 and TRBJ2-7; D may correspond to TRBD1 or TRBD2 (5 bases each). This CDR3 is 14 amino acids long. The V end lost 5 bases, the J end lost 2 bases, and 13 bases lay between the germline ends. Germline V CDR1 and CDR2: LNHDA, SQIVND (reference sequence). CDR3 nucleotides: TGTGCCAGTAGTTCCGGGGCGGGCCCCTACGAGCAGTACTTC. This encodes CASSSGAGPYEQYF.

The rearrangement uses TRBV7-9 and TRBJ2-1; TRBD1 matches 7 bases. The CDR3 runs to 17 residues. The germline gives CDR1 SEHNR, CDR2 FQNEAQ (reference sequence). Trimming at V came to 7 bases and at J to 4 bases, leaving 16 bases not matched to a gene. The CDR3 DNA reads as TGTGCCAGCAAACTAATTACAGGGGCCCCATCTTACAATGAGCAGTTCTTC. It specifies CASKLITGAPSYNEQFF.

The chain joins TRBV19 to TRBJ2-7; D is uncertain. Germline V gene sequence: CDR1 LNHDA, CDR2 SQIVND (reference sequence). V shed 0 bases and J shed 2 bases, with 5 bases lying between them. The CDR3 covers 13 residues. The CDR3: CASSIDGTYEQYF. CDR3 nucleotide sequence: TGTGCCAGTAGTATAGACGGAACCTACGAGCAGTACTTC. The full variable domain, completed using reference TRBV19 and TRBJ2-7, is DGGITQSPKYLFRKEGQNVTLSCEQNLNHDAMYWYRQDPGQGLRLIYYSQIVNDFQKGDIAEGYSVSREKKESFPLTVTSAQKNPTAFYLCASSIDGTYEQYFGPGTRLTVT.

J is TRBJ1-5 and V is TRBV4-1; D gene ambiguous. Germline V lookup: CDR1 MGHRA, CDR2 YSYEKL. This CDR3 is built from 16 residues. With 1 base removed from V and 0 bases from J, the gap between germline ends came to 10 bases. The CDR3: CASSQGSGSSNQPQHF. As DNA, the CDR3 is TGCGCCAGCAGCCAAGGATCTGGGAGTAGCAATCAGCCCCAGCATTTT.

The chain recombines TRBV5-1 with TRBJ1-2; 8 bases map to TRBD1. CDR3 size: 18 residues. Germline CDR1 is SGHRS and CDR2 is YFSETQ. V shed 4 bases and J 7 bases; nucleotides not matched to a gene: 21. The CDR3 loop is CASSLRRTGNPRPSGYTF. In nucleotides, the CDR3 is TGCGCCAGCAGCCTAAGAAGGACAGGGAACCCAAGACCCTCTGGCTACACCTTC.

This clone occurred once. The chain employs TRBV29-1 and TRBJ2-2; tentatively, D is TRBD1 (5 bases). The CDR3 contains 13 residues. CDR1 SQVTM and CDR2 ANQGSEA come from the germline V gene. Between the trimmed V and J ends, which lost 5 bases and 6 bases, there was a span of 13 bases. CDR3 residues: CSVQGSRSGELFF. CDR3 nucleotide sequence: TGCAGCGTTCAGGGATCGAGGTCCGGGGAGCTGTTTTTT.

CDR3: CASSPARHLHF. The DNA for the CDR3 is TGTGCCAGCAGCCCGGCCCGTCACCTCCACTTT. This chain joins TRBV7-9 and TRBJ1-6; D unresolved. Trimming pared 5 bases from V and 15 bases from J, leaving 11 bases between. Germline assignment: CDR1 SEHNR and CDR2 FQNEAQ (reference sequence). The CDR3 has 11 amino acids.